The rows below give T cell receptor beta chains drawn from one sample of a study of blood T cells in healthy people across ages. TCRdb ran MiXCR on the 5' RACE reads and lists one entry per CDR3 protein. The sample includes about 780,000 distinct CDR3 sequences, around two thirds of them seen just once. The sample taken for sequencing was blood. The receptor set was obtained from a man aged 25-45 years in good health. CDR3s include the opening cysteine and the closing phenylalanine or tryptophan. A D gene is named only where the DNA matches it firmly. Clone size is given for some rows only: seen once, a few or many times, or a class if the clone is expanded.

j_call | clone_size | d_call | v_call | cdr3_aa | cdr3_nt
TRBJ1-5 | - | TRBD1 | TRBV20-1 | CSAKGQGDSKPQHF | TGCAGTGCGAAAGGACAGGGGGATTCTAAGCCCCAGCATTTT
TRBJ2-7 | few | - | TRBV20-1 | CSARDPAGSLGAYEQYF | TGCAGTGCTAGAGATCCTGCGGGATCTTTGGGGGCCTACGAGCAGTACTTC
TRBJ2-1 | - | - | TRBV9 | CASSLLGGRANEQFF | TGTGCCAGCAGCCTTCTAGGGGGGCGGGCCAATGAGCAGTTCTTC
TRBJ2-3 | few | - | TRBV9 | CATNIQGAFTDTQYF | TGTGCCACCAACATACAGGGCGCCTTCACAGATACGCAGTATTTT
TRBJ1-1 | - | - | TRBV29-1 | CSVGEWTEAFF | TGCAGCGTTGGGGAATGGACTGAAGCTTTCTTT
TRBJ2-7 | once | TRBD2 | TRBV9 | CASSAGTSEQYF | TGTGCCAGCAGCGCAGGGACTAGCGAGCAGTACTTC
TRBJ1-5 | - | - | TRBV9 | CASPQPQHF | TGTGCCAGCCCCCAGCCCCAGCATTTT
TRBJ2-5 | - | TRBD1 | TRBV4-1 | CASSQGVTYRGEQETQYF | TGCGCCAGCAGCCAAGGCGTGACCTACAGGGGAGAGCAAGAGACCCAGTACTTC
TRBJ2-4 | - | - | TRBV20-1 | CSASSAQYVQYF | TGCAGTGCTTCCAGTGCGCAGTACGTGCAGTACTTC
TRBJ2-2 | - | - | TRBV6-2/TRBV6-3 | CASTGQQNTGELFF | TGTGCCAGCACCGGACAGCAGAACACCGGGGAGCTGTTTTTT
TRBJ1-2 | - | - | TRBV20-1 | CSATGHAIYGYTF | TGCAGTGCAACCGGACATGCGATCTATGGCTACACCTTC